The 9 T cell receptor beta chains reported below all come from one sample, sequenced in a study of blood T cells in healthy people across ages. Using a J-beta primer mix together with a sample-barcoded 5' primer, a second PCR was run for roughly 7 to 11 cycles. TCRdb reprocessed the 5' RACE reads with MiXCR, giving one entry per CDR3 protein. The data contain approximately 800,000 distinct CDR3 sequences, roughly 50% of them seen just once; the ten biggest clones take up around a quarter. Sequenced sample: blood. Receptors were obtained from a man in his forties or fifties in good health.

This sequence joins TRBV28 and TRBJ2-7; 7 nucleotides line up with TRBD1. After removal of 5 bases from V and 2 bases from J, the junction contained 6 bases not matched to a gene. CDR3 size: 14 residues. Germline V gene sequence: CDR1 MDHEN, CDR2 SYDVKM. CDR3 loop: CASSPTGDPYEQYF. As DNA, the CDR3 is TGTGCCAGCAGTCCCACAGGGGACCCCTACGAGCAGTACTTC.

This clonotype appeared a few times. In DNA, the CDR3 is TGTGCCACCAGTCTGGCTGGGGCCAAGGGCTACACCTTC. Translation gives CATSLAGAKGYTF. V and J are TRBV15 and TRBJ1-2; D perhaps matches TRBD1 (5 bases). Trimming removed 6 bases at V and 8 bases at J, with 16 bases between. The germline CDR1 and CDR2 sequences are LNHNV and YYDKDF (reference sequence). This CDR3 is built from 13 residues.

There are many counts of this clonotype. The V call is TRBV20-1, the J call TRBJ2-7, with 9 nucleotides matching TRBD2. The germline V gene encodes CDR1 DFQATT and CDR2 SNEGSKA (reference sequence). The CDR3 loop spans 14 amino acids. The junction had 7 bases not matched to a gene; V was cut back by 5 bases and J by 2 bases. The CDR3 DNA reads TGCAGTGCTGGGGATAGCGGGAGAACCTACGAGCAGTACTTC. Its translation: CSAGDSGRTYEQYF.

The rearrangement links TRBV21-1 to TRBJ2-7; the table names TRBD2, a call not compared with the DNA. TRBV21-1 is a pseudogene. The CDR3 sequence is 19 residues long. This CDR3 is CASSVSLLVAGDRSYEQYF. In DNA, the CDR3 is TGTGCCAGCAGCGTGAGTCTGCTCGTAGCGGGGGATCGCTCCTACGAGCAGTACTTC.

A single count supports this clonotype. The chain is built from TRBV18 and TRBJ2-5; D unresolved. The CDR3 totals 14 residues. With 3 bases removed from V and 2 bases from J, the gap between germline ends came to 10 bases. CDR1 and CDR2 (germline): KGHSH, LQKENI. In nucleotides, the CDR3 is TGTGCCAGCTCACCGGCGCCTGAACAAGAGACCCAGTACTTC. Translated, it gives CASSPAPEQETQYF. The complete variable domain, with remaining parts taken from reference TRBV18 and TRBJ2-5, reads NAGVMQNPRHLVRRRGQEARLRCSPMKGHSHVYWYRQLPEEGLKFMVYLQKENIIDESGMPKERFSAEFPKEGPSILRIQQVVRGDSAAYFCASSPAPEQETQYFGPGTRLLVL.

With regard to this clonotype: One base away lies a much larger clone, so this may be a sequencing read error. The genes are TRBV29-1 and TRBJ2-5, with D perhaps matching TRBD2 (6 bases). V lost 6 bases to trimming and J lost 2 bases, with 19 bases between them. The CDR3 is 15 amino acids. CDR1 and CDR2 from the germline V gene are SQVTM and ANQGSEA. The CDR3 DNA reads TGCAGCGTCGGGGGTGGCAGTGCTAGACAAGAGACCCAGTACTTC. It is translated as CSVGGGSARQETQYF.

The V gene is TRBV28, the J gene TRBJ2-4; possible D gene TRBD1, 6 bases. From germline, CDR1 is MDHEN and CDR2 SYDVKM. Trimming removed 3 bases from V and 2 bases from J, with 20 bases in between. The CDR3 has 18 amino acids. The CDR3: CASSLVTFRGLPKNIQYF. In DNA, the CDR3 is TGTGCCAGCAGTTTGGTCACGTTCAGGGGTCTACCCAAAAACATTCAGTACTTC.

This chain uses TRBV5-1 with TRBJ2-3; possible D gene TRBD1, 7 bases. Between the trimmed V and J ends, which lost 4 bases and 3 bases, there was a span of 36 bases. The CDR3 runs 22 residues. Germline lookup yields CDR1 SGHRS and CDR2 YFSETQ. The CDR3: CASSPLGGTAVWANPETDTQYF. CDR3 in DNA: TGCGCCAGCAGCCCGCTTGGGGGGACAGCAGTGTGGGCCAACCCGGAGACAGATACGCAGTATTTT.

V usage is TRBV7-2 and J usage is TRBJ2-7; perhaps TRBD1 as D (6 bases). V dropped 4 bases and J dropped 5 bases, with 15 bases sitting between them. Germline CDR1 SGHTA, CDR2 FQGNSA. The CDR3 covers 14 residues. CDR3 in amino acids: CASSSQGSGDEQYF. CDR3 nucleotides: TGTGCCAGCAGCTCACAGGGTTCTGGCGACGAGCAGTACTTC.